The next 8 T cell receptor beta chains were all read from a single sample in a study of shared clonotypes between healthy human individuals (dated by TCRdb to the early 2020s). The method behind the library was the immunoSEQ multiplex PCR assay. The immuneACCESS repertoire file appears here via TCRdb, limited to in-frame rearrangements. These files lack a portion of the clones; in checked studies, under half of the deficit traces to unresolved V genes, and the cause of the others is not known. The sample table records some 1 million clones; approximately 68% of these occur just once. Together, the top ten hold approximately 1.5% of the sample. Sample: memory CD4+ T cells sorted from blood. The cell subset or site label here, explained by the study, means: CD45RA-negative fraction. The receptors were gathered from a man between 18 and 29 years old in good health.

This chain connects TRBV6-1 to TRBJ2-5; D is uncertain. The germline V gene encodes CDR1 MNHNS and CDR2 SASEGT. CDR3 length: 14 amino acids. The V end was cut by 1 base, the J end by 5 bases, with 11 bases between. CDR3 protein: CASSEVGRTETQYF. CDR3 coding DNA: TGTGCCAGCAGTGAAGTCGGCCGTACGGAGACCCAGTACTTC.

This clone was detected only a few times. This chain joins TRBV5-4 and TRBJ2-3; D may be TRBD1 (6 bases). This CDR3 comprises 15 residues. Germline V gene sequence: CDR1 SGHNT, CDR2 YYREEE (reference sequence). Trimming cost V 0 bases and J 5 bases, with 13 bases left between them. In DNA form, the CDR3 reads TGTGCCAGCAGCTTGGGAGACAGGATCTTAGATACGCAGTATTTT. Residues: CASSLGDRILDTQYF.

The sample holds a few counts of this clone. V and J are TRBV4-2 and TRBJ2-2, with D unclear. The length of the CDR3 is 17 residues. Trimming removed 1 base from V and 1 base from J, with 13 bases in between. CDR1 and CDR2 from the germline V gene are LGHNA and YNFKEQ. DNA for the CDR3: TGTGCCAGCAGCCAAGTTTTGAGTCTGCAGAACACCGGGGAGCTGTTTTTT. It specifies CASSQVLSLQNTGELFF.

Of note for this clone: At the DNA level, this CDR3 is encoded by other sequences in the same sample as well. The rearrangement uses TRBV10-3 and TRBJ1-5; maybe TRBD1 (6 bases). The CDR3 totals 15 residues. Trimming left V 0 bases short and J 2 bases short, with 8 bases between. Germline V CDR1 and CDR2: ENHRY, SYGVKD. The CDR3 bases are TGTGCCATCAGTGAGTCAGGGGGTGGCAATCAGCCCCAGCATTTT. Translating it yields CAISESGGGNQPQHF.

The chain links TRBV30 to TRBJ2-3; 7 nucleotides align to TRBD2. V gave up 5 bases and J gave up 0 bases; unmatched junction bases: 8. CDR1 GTSNPN and CDR2 SVGIG come from the germline V gene (reference sequence). This CDR3 is 15 amino acids long. The CDR3: CAWSLAGLSTDTQYF. The CDR3 DNA reads as TGTGCCTGGTCTTTAGCGGGCCTGAGCACAGATACGCAGTATTTT. The full variable domain, with the rest looked up from reference TRBV30 and TRBJ2-3, is SQTIHQWPATLVQPVGSPLSLECTVEGTSNPNLYWYRQAAGRGLQLLFYSVGIGQISSEVPQNLSASRPQDRQFILSSKKLLLSDSGFYLCAWSLAGLSTDTQYFGPGTRLTVL.

On this clone: This CDR3 is also generated by other DNA sequences in the sample. This sequence joins TRBV5-1 and TRBJ2-1; D is undetermined. The CDR3 extends over 12 amino acids. CDR1 and CDR2 (germline): SGHRS, YFSETQ. Deletions cut 1 base from V and 6 bases from J, with 5 bases between. DNA of the CDR3: TGCGCCAGCAGCTTGTGGGGCAATGAGCAGTTCTTC. Its translation: CASSLWGNEQFF. The full variable domain, its missing parts supplied by reference TRBV5-1 and TRBJ2-1, is KAGVTQTPRYLIKTRGQQVTLSCSPISGHRSVSWYQQTPGQGLQFLFEYFSETQRNKGNFPGRFSGRQFSNSRSEMNVSTLELGDSALYLCASSLWGNEQFFGPGTRLTVL.

The chain recombines TRBV30 with TRBJ1-2; D remains unclear. Trimming took 2 bases from V and 14 from J, leaving 21 bases between them. Germline V gene sequence: CDR1 GTSNPN, CDR2 SVGIG (reference sequence). The CDR3 spans 13 residues. CDR3 DNA: TGTGCCTGGAGTCCCGGGTCCTCTTCCCCCAGGACCTTC. The encoded protein is CAWSPGSSSPRTF.

The chain uses TRBV10-3 and TRBJ2-7; 11 bases agree with TRBD1. Germline lookup yields CDR1 ENHRY and CDR2 SYGVKD. The ends lost 3 bases at V and 4 bases at J; junction bases unmatched: 5. This CDR3 spans 15 amino acids. CDR3 DNA: TGTGCCATCAGTGAAAGTGGACAGGGGGCATACGAGCAGTACTTC. It encodes CAISESGQGAYEQYF.